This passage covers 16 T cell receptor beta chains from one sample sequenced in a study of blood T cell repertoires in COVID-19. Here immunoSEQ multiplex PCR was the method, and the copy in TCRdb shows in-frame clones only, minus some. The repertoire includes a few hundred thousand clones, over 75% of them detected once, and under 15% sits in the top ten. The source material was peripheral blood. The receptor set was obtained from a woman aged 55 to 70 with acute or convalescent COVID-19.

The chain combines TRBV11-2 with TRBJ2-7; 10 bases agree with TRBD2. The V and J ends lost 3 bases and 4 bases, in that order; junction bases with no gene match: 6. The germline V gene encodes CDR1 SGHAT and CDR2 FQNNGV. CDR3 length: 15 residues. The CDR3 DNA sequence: TGTGCCAGCAGCTTGGGGCTAGCGGGAGAGTACGAGCAGTACTTC. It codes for CASSLGLAGEYEQYF.

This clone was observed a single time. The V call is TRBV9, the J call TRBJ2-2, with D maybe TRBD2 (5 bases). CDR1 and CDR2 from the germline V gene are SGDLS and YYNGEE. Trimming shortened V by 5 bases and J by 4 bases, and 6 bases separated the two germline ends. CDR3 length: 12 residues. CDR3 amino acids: CASRRGTGELFF. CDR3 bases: TGTGCCAGCAGACGGGGCACCGGGGAGCTGTTTTTT.

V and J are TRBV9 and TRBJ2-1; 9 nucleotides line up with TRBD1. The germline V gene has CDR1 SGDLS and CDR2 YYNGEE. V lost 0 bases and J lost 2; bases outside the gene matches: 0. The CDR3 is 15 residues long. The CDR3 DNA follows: TGTGCCAGCAGCGTAGGACAGGGGGCCTACAATGAGCAGTTCTTC. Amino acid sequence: CASSVGQGAYNEQFF.

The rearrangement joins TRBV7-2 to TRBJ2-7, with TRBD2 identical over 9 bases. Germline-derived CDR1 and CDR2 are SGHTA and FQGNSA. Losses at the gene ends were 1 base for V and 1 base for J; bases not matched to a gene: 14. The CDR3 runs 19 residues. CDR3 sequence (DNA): TGTGCCAGCAGCTTAGGAGTTAGGCGGGGGGGCAGATGGTCCTACGAGCAGTACTTC. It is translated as CASSLGVRRGGRWSYEQYF.

As DNA, the CDR3 is TGTGCCAGCAGCCAGGGACAGGGTTTTGAAAAACTGTTTTTT. This codes for CASSQGQGFEKLFF. This rearrangement joins TRBV3-1 (or the pseudogene TRBV3-2) to TRBJ1-4; 9 nucleotides align to TRBD1. After removal of 3 bases from V and 7 bases from J, the junction contained 3 bases not matched to a gene. The CDR3 loop spans 14 amino acids. In germline, CDR1 is LGHDT, CDR2 YNNKEL (reference sequence).

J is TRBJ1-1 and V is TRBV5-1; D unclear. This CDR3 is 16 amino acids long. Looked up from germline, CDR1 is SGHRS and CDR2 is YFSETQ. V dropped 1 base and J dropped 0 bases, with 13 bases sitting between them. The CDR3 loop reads CASSLIGVQMNTEAFF. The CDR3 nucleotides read TGCGCCAGCAGCTTGATCGGGGTTCAAATGAACACTGAAGCTTTCTTT.

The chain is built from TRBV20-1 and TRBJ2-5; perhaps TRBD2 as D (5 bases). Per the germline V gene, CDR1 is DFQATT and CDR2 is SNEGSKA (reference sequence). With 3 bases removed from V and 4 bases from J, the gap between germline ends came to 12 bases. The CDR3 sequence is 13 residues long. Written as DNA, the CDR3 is TGCAGTGCTAGTAAAGCGGTCGGAGAGACCCAGTACTTC. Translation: CSASKAVGETQYF.

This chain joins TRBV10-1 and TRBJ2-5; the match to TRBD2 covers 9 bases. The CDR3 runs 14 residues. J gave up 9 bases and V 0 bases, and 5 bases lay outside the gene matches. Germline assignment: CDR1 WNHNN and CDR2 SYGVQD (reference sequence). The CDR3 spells CASSESSGGKAQYF. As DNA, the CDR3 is TGCGCCAGCAGTGAGTCCAGCGGGGGGAAGGCCCAGTACTTC.

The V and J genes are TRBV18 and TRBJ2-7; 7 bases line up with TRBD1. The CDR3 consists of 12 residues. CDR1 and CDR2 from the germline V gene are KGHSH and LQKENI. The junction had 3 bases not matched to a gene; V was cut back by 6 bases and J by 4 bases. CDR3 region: CASSPTGYEQYF. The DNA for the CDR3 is TGTGCCAGCTCCCCGACAGGGTACGAGCAGTACTTC.

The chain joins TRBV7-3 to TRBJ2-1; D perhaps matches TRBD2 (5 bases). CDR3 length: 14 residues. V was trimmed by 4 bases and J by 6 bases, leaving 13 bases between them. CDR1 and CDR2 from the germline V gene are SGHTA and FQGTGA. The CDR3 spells CASSSMLAANEQFF. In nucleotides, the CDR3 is TGTGCCAGCAGCTCGATGCTAGCTGCCAATGAGCAGTTCTTC.

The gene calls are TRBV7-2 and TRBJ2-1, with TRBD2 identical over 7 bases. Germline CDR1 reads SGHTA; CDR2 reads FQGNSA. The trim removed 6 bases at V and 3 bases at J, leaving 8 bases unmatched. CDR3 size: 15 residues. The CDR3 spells CASSSGGGDYNEQFF. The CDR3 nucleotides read TGTGCCAGCAGTTCGGGAGGCGGGGACTACAATGAGCAGTTCTTC.

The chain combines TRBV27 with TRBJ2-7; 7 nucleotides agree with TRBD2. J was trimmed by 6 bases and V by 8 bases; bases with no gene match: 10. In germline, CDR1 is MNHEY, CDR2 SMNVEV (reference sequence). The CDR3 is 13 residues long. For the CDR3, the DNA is TGTGCCAGCGGGAGGGGAGGGGTTCGCGAGCAGTACTTC. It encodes CASGRGGVREQYF.

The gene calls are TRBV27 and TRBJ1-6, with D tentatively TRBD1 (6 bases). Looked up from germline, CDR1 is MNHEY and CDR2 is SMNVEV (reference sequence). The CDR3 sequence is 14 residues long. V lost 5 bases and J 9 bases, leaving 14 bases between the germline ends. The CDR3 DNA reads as TGTGCCAGCAGTCCAAGAGGGGGAGTTTCACCCCTCCACTTT. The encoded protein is CASSPRGGVSPLHF.

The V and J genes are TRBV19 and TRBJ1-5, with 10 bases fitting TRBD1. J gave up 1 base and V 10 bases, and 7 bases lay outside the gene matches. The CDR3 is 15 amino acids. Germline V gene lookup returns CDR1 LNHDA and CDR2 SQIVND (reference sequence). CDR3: CATEPDRGSNQPQHF. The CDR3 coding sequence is TGTGCCACTGAACCGGACAGGGGGAGCAATCAGCCCCAGCATTTT. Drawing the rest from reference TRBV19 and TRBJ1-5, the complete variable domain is DGGITQSPKYLFRKEGQNVTLSCEQNLNHDAMYWYRQDPGQGLRLIYYSQIVNDFQKGDIAEGYSVSREKKESFPLTVTSAQKNPTAFYLCATEPDRGSNQPQHFGDGTRLSIL.

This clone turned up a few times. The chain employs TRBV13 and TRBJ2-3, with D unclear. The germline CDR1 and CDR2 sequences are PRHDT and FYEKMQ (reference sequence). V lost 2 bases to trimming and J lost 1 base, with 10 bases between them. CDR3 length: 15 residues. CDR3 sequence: CASSLSVARTDTQYF. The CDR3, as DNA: TGTGCCAGCAGCTTATCTGTCGCGCGCACAGATACGCAGTATTTT.

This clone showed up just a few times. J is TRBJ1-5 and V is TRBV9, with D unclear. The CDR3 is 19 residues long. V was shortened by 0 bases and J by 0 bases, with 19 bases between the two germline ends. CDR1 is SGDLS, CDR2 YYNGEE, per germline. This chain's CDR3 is CASSVVDGRSSYSNQPQHF. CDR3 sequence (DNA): TGTGCCAGCAGCGTAGTTGATGGTCGGAGCTCTTATAGCAATCAGCCCCAGCATTTT.